This TCR beta chain came from a study of tumor-infiltrating lymphocytes in localized non-small cell lung cancer. Study-level background: From each patient, both tumor and uninvolved lung, non-adjacent to tumor, were sampled.

Broader study findings: Technical variation could not be separated from intratumor heterogeneity here. IM1 and IM2 tumors showed no difference in T-cell fraction. Not all patients were TCR sequenced, owing to tissue quantity.

With V trimmed by 3 bases and J by 5 bases, 7 bases remained unmatched. Germline loops: CDR1 SGHTA, CDR2 FQGNSA. The CDR3 is 14 amino acids. Concerning this clone: Its antigen is as yet unknown.

Sequenced by immunoSEQ multiplex PCR; TCRdb stores in-frame clones only, minus some. The sample contains some 7,800 clones, approximately 71% of which appear only once. The sample was uninvolved lung tissue not adjacent to the tumor. The rearrangement links TRBV7-2 to TRBJ2-7, with 7 bases aligning to TRBD1. The clonotype was recovered from a human donor with non-small cell lung cancer. The chain's CDR3 is CASSFTGVGNEQYF. The DNA of the CDR3 is TGTGCCAGCAGCTTCACAGGGGTCGGAAACGAGCAGTACTTC.